This T cell receptor (beta chain) is from a study of OX40 agonist ivuxolimab in advanced cancers. Trimming removed 0 bases from V and 6 bases from J, with 12 bases in between. CDR3 length: 15 amino acids. Looked up from germline, CDR1 is LNHNV and CDR2 is YYDKDF (reference sequence). On this clone itself: The antigen is unknown.

Study outcomes and limitations: By week 6 at 0.1 to 3.0 mg/kg, blood CD4+ and CD8+ T cells had expanded clonally.

TCRdb keeps only in-frame clones here, not all; method: immunoSEQ multiplex PCR. The sample has about 25,000 clones; approximately 83% are singletons. The sequencing used CD4+ or CD8+ T cells sorted from blood, collected in a trial of the OX40 agonist ivuxolimab. This receptor was taken from an adult with an advanced solid tumor such as melanoma, head and neck, liver or kidney cancer. V gene TRBV15 combines with J gene TRBJ1-5; TRBD1 might be the D (5 bases). The CDR3 DNA reads as TGTGCCACCAGCAGAGATCTCGGGGGAACTCAGCCCCAGCATTTT. Its translation: CATSRDLGGTQPQHF.